Shown below are 7 T cell receptor beta chains from a single sample sequenced in a study of T cell responses to AZD1222 COVID-19 vaccine. The table came from immunoSEQ multiplex PCR; TCRdb's copy has only in-frame clones and leaves some out. The sample carries more than 85,000 clones, about 95% recorded once. The sample was peripheral blood, taken 28 days after the second AZD1222 dose. The receptor set was obtained from an adult who received the AZD1222 COVID-19 vaccine.

The V and J genes are TRBV5-4 and TRBJ1-3, with a tentative D call TRBD1 (5 bases). This CDR3 comprises 16 residues. Trimming cost V 0 bases and J 2 bases, with 12 bases left between them. Germline CDR1 reads SGHNT; CDR2 reads YYREEE (reference sequence). The CDR3 DNA reads TGTGCCAGCAGCTTGGGGTCCCAGGGCGCTGGAAACACCATATATTTT. Its protein is CASSLGSQGAGNTIYF.

The chain employs TRBV4-1 and TRBJ1-1, with a weak D call TRBD1 (5 bases). The CDR3 runs 15 residues. Trimming stripped 3 bases from V and 7 bases from J, with 18 bases between. CDR1 and CDR2 (germline): MGHRA, YSYEKL. The chain's CDR3 is CASSQDTGVAGEAFF. The CDR3 bases are TGCGCCAGCAGCCAGGACACCGGGGTGGCCGGTGAAGCTTTCTTT.

This clone has only a few counts. This sequence joins TRBV19 and TRBJ2-1, with 7 bases lining up with TRBD2. The CDR3 runs to 15 residues. Losses at the gene ends were 5 bases for V and 5 bases for J; bases not matched to a gene: 9. Germline lookup yields CDR1 LNHDA and CDR2 SQIVND (reference sequence). The CDR3 bases are TGTGCCAGTAGTCCTAGCGGCCTCAGGGACAATGAGCAGTTCTTC. It specifies CASSPSGLRDNEQFF. Drawing the rest from reference TRBV19 and TRBJ2-1, the complete variable domain is DGGITQSPKYLFRKEGQNVTLSCEQNLNHDAMYWYRQDPGQGLRLIYYSQIVNDFQKGDIAEGYSVSREKKESFPLTVTSAQKNPTAFYLCASSPSGLRDNEQFFGPGTRLTVL.

The CDR3 coding sequence is TGTGCCAGTAGTACGCACTCTTTTCAAGGGCAGAACTATGGCTACACCTTC. Amino acid sequence: CASSTHSFQGQNYGYTF. The chain carries TRBV19 and TRBJ1-2; the D is unclear. The CDR3 extends over 17 amino acids. In germline, CDR1 is LNHDA, CDR2 SQIVND (reference sequence). Trimming stripped 4 bases from V and 2 bases from J, with 20 bases between. The full variable domain, with the rest looked up from reference TRBV19 and TRBJ1-2, is DGGITQSPKYLFRKEGQNVTLSCEQNLNHDAMYWYRQDPGQGLRLIYYSQIVNDFQKGDIAEGYSVSREKKESFPLTVTSAQKNPTAFYLCASSTHSFQGQNYGYTFGSGTRLTVV.

This clone has just one count. The chain uses TRBV19 and TRBJ1-6; D uncertain. The CDR3 is 15 amino acids. Trimming shortened V by 1 base and J by 7 bases, and 11 bases separated the two germline ends. Looked up from germline, CDR1 is LNHDA and CDR2 is SQIVND (reference sequence). The CDR3 DNA reads TGTGCCAGTAGTATAGTTTGGCAGAAAAATTCACCCCTCCACTTT. Translation: CASSIVWQKNSPLHF.

Comment on this clone: One junction end does not reproduce the germline sequence, and a read error may be involved. Here the CDR3 DNA reads TGTGCCAGCAGTCTATCGGGCGGGGAGCTGTTTTTT. Its translation: CASSLSGGELFF. The chain employs TRBV27 and TRBJ2-2; D is ambiguous. Germline V gene sequence: CDR1 MNHEY, CDR2 SMNVEV (reference sequence). The CDR3 totals 12 residues.

This chain links TRBV3-1 (or the pseudogene TRBV3-2) with TRBJ1-4; the match to TRBD1 covers 12 bases. Per the germline V gene, CDR1 is LGHDT and CDR2 is YNNKEL (reference sequence). This CDR3 region has 16 residues. V lost 2 bases, J lost 8 bases, and 6 bases stayed unmatched. The CDR3 reads CASSQRSGTGGEKLFF. In nucleotides, the CDR3 is TGTGCCAGCAGCCAACGTTCCGGGACAGGGGGCGAAAAACTGTTTTTT.